Sequencing of this TCR beta chain was carried out in a study of T cells in women clearing cervical HPV infection. Study in general: Case blood drawn at lesion detection; control blood after infection cleared.

V was clipped by 1 base and J by 3 bases, with 7 bases between them. Per the germline V gene, CDR1 is SEHNR and CDR2 is FQNEAQ (reference sequence). The CDR3 consists of 13 residues. With respect to this clone: Sequencing ends 3 residues short of the CDR3 end; the germline J gene provides the rest.

This table comes from immunoSEQ multiplex PCR, and its TCRdb copy is limited to in-frame clones, with some not included. The sample's table shows over 30,000 clones. The sequence was collected from a woman aged 18 to 75 with a cervical HPV16 infection that either progressed to CIN3+ or cleared (not recorded which). This chain connects TRBV7-9 to TRBJ2-7; weak D call: TRBD2 (5 bases). Sequencing was carried out using blood buffy coat. The CDR3 loop reads CASSLGEGYEQYF. The DNA read from the CDR3 is TGTGCCAGCAGCTTAGGTGAGGGCTACGAG.